These T cell receptor beta chains were read from a single sample in a study of blood T cell repertoires in COVID-19. Assay used: immunoSEQ multiplex PCR; TCRdb lists only in-frame clones, some missing. The sample holds more than 120,000 clones, about 91% seen once. Sequenced: peripheral blood. The source is a woman aged 50 to 65 with acute or convalescent COVID-19. Each CDR3 is given with its conserved first and last residue. Fields, in order: V gene, D gene, clone size, J gene, CDR3 protein, CDR3 DNA. The D gene is left open where the match is weak. Expanded clones get a size class; other rows say once, few or many, or leave the size out.

>TRBV7-9|-|-|TRBJ2-2
CASPQERVGNTGELFF
TGTGCCAGCCCCCAGGAGAGGGTAGGGAACACCGGGGAGCTGTTTTTT
>TRBV5-6|TRBD1|-|TRBJ1-2
CASRSVLTSRQGQIYGYTF
TGTGCCAGCAGATCGGTTTTAACCAGCCGACAGGGACAAATCTATGGCTACACCTTC
>TRBV5-1|TRBD2|-|TRBJ2-1
CASGKTSGSVNEQFF
TGCGCCAGCGGCAAGACTAGCGGGAGTGTCAATGAGCAGTTCTTC
>TRBV5-4|TRBD2|few|TRBJ2-5
CASSLPSGRETQYF
TGTGCCAGCAGCTTACCTAGCGGGAGAGAGACCCAGTACTTC
>TRBV19|TRBD2|few|TRBJ2-3
CASSRTSGRGDTQYF
TGTGCCAGTAGTAGGACTAGCGGGAGGGGCGATACGCAGTATTTT
>TRBV6-5|TRBD1|few|TRBJ1-1
CASSNTGGYTEAFF
TGTGCCAGCAGTAACACAGGGGGCTACACTGAAGCTTTCTTT
>TRBV6-2/TRBV6-3|-|-|TRBJ2-7
CASSPGLHYEQYF
TGTGCCAGCAGTCCGGGTCTGCACTACGAACAGTACTTC
>TRBV7-2|TRBD1|few|TRBJ1-1
CASSPTVRGLVNTEAFF
TGTGCCAGCAGCCCAACCGTTAGGGGGCTGGTGAACACTGAAGCTTTCTTT
>TRBV7-9|-|-|TRBJ2-7
CASSLVSVRQYF
TGTGCCAGCAGCTTAGTTTCGGTGAGGCAGTACTTC
>TRBV12-3/TRBV12-4|-|-|TRBJ1-4
CASSYGTNEKLFF
TGTGCCAGCAGTTACGGGACAAATGAAAAACTGTTTTTT
>TRBV19|TRBD2|-|TRBJ2-7
CASSNSGGRSYEQYF
TGTGCCAGTTCCAATAGCGGGGGAAGATCCTACGAGCAGTACTTC
>TRBV7-7|TRBD2|-|TRBJ2-5
CASSSLAGGAETQYF
TGTGCCAGCAGCTCATTAGCGGGAGGGGCTGAGACCCAGTACTTC
>TRBV15|-|few|TRBJ2-2
CATSRGQGSTGELFF
TGTGCCACCAGCAGAGGGCAGGGGAGCACCGGGGAGCTGTTTTTT
>TRBV6-5|-|few|TRBJ1-1
CASSSYPPGEAFF
TGTGCCAGCAGTTCTTATCCCCCAGGTGAAGCTTTCTTT
>TRBV19|TRBD2|-|TRBJ2-6
CASSKWPGGSGANVLTF
TGTGCCAGTAGTAAGTGGCCGGGGGGTAGTGGGGCCAACGTCCTGACTTTC
>TRBV2|-|-|TRBJ1-6
CASNPDRPNSPLHF
TGTGCCAGCAATCCGGACAGACCAAATTCACCCCTCCACTTT
>TRBV7-3|TRBD1|-|TRBJ2-7
CASRPRAGTGGYEQYF
TGTGCCAGCAGACCGAGGGCCGGGACAGGGGGCTACGAGCAGTACTTC
>TRBV12-3/TRBV12-4|TRBD1|-|TRBJ2-3
CASSQTGIDAQYF
TGTGCCAGCAGTCAGACAGGGATAGATGCGCAGTATTTT
>TRBV2|-|few|TRBJ1-5
CASSSGYSRHF
TGTGCCAGCAGTTCAGGGTACTCTCGGCATTTT
>TRBV7-8|TRBD2|once|TRBJ2-1
CASSLGPGRGDEQFF
TGTGCCAGCAGCTTAGGACCCGGGAGGGGGGATGAGCAGTTCTTC
>TRBV7-8|TRBD1|few|TRBJ2-7
CASTWDRTYYEQYF
TGTGCCAGCACATGGGACAGGACATACTACGAGCAGTACTTC
>TRBV6-1|-|-|TRBJ1-1
CASSDKGSTEAFF
TGTGCCAGCAGTGATAAGGGGTCCACTGAAGCTTTCTTT
>TRBV15|-|-|TRBJ2-3
CATSRAGSADTQYF
TGTGCCACCAGCAGAGCCGGGTCAGCAGATACGCAGTATTTT